This record covers a single T cell receptor beta chain. Its antigen is still unknown. Attached unique molecular identifiers marked individual cDNA molecules. Via MiXCR, TCRdb re-called the 5' RACE reads, giving one row per CDR3 protein. The sample has 90,000 to 120,000 distinct CDR3 sequences, around an eighth seen once; the top ten hold around 3.1%. This record comes from a study of early T cells in non-severe SARS-CoV-2 infection. Across the whole study: The study sequenced bulk RNA from unsorted whole blood, with chains unpaired.

Points from the study as a whole: VDJdb matching skewed toward anti-spike CD8 responses, missing private and CD4 specificities.

The source of this sequence is an adult who was a healthcare worker with PCR-confirmed SARS-CoV-2 infection or an uninfected control (not recorded which). Sample: whole blood.

As DNA, the CDR3 is TGCGCCAGCAGCTCAGGAGTTCGGACCCCAGGCACAGATACGCAGTATTTT. Its protein is CASSSGVRTPGTDTQYF. The rearrangement links TRBV5-1 to TRBJ2-3, with D hard to call. This CDR3 has 17 residues. Germline V gene lookup returns CDR1 SGHRS and CDR2 YFSETQ. The V end lost 3 bases, the J end lost 1 base, and 18 bases lay between the germline ends.